This T cell receptor (beta chain) was captured by sequencing in a study of liver allograft versus peripheral blood T cells. Study in general: Transplanted-liver and recipient peripheral blood T cell receptor repertoires were compared. Study outcomes and limitations: Intragraft liver T cell receptor repertoires reportedly differed from peripheral blood repertoires.

TCRdb processed the reads anew with MiXCR; each CDR3 protein has one entry. The sample has some 2,500 distinct CDR3 sequences, roughly a sixth seen once. This clonotype ranks as medium-sized. Its antigen remains unidentified. Trimming took 6 bases from V and 4 from J, leaving 15 bases between them. Germline lookup yields CDR1 DFQATT and CDR2 SNEGSKA (reference sequence). This CDR3 has 13 residues. The genes are TRBV20-1 and TRBJ1-2, with D tentatively TRBD1 (6 bases). This sequence originates from a human patient who had a liver transplant. The graft donor may account for some of the T cells. The CDR3 DNA follows: TGCAGTGCCGAGGGGGGAGAGGTCTATGGCTACACCTTC. As protein: CSAEGGEVYGYTF.